These 6 T cell receptor beta chains were all obtained from the same sample, sequenced in a study of patients and donors after allogeneic stem cell transplantation. One entry per CDR3 protein, called by TCRdb with MiXCR from the RT-PCR reads. The table includes over 350,000 distinct CDR3 sequences, approximately 16% detected once. The sample was blood, either unsorted or a sorted T cell fraction (not recorded which). Receptor source: a human donor who was either an allogeneic HSCT recipient or a stem cell or donor lymphocyte infusion donor (not recorded which). It is not recorded whose cells these are; they may come from a transplant donor.

The table lists this clonotype with a few counts. CDR3 in DNA: TGTGCCAGCAGCTCGCCGGGACAGGGAAAAGAGCAGTACTTC. This gives the protein CASSSPGQGKEQYF. V and J are TRBV7-2 and TRBJ2-7, with TRBD1 matching over 9 bases. The CDR3 totals 14 residues. The V and J ends lost 4 bases and 7 bases, in that order; junction bases with no gene match: 8. Germline-derived CDR1 and CDR2 are SGHTA and FQGNSA.

This rearrangement joins TRBV27 to TRBJ1-6; no firm D call. Per germline, CDR1 MNHEY and CDR2 SMNVEV (reference sequence). V was cut by 3 bases and J by 0 bases, with 6 bases left in between. The CDR3 has 15 amino acids. This CDR3 is CASSFRRSYNSPLHF. CDR3 in DNA: TGTGCCAGCAGTTTTAGACGCTCCTATAATTCACCCCTCCACTTT.

The chain carries TRBV3-1 and TRBJ2-3, with TRBD1 identical over 9 bases. This CDR3 contains 15 residues. V shed 6 bases, J shed 5 bases, and the junction held 9 bases outside the gene matches. Germline V gene lookup returns CDR1 LGHDT and CDR2 YNNKEL (reference sequence). The CDR3 loop is CASSPTGGFRDTQYF. The CDR3 DNA is TGTGCCAGCAGTCCAACAGGGGGCTTTAGAGATACGCAGTATTTT.

J is TRBJ2-1 and V is TRBV27, with D perhaps assigned TRBD1 or TRBD2 (6 bases each). There are 19 residues in the CDR3. Looked up from germline, CDR1 is MNHEY and CDR2 is SMNVEV (reference sequence). Trimming left V 2 bases short and J 2 bases short, with 22 bases between. The CDR3 spells CASSLRGEVSHKTYNEQFF. The CDR3 DNA follows: TGTGCCAGCAGTTTAAGGGGGGAGGTTAGCCACAAAACCTACAATGAGCAGTTCTTC.

This clonotype was recorded a few times. The chain links TRBV10-3 to TRBJ2-3; no definite D call. The germline gives CDR1 ENHRY, CDR2 SYGVKD. V gave up 4 bases and J gave up 2 bases, with 4 bases separating them. This CDR3 contains 12 residues. CDR3 in amino acids: CAISGDTDTQYF. The CDR3 region has the DNA TGTGCCATCAGTGGGGACACAGATACGCAGTATTTT.

This chain uses TRBV7-3 with TRBJ2-2; TRBD1 is a possible D gene (5 bases). CDR1 and CDR2 from the germline V gene are SGHTA and FQGTGA. Trimming removed 6 bases at V and 4 bases at J, with 15 bases between. The CDR3 has 15 residues. CDR3 sequence: CASSPGFFPTGELFF. The DNA of the CDR3 is TGTGCCAGCAGTCCAGGGTTTTTCCCCACCGGGGAGCTGTTTTTT.